This T cell receptor (beta chain) was captured by sequencing in a study of read filtering for tumor transcriptome and immune sequencing. For the study at large: Among patients, roughly 17 were male and approximately 15 female, aged about 40 to 90 (mean around 68). R-ISS stage counts were roughly eight for I, 15 to 20 for II, six or seven for III.

Points from the study as a whole: The CD138-negative fraction was mixed bone marrow immune cells, not pure T cells.

This clonotype was seen at least ten times. Its antigen is unknown. The library was built from about 370 ng RNA with molecular barcoded adaptors for alpha/delta and beta/gamma chains. From the reads, TCRdb called clonotypes with MiXCR, one entry per CDR3 protein. The sample carries some 50,000 distinct CDR3 sequences, about a fifth recorded once. Sample: a population of CD138-negative cells sorted from bone marrow. This clonotype was obtained from a donor at least 40 years old with multiple myeloma.

DNA of the CDR3: TGTGCCAGCAGTTACGTTTGGGGTGCTGGGGCCAACGTCCTGACTTTC. It translates to CASSYVWGAGANVLTF. This chain links TRBV6-2 or TRBV6-3 with TRBJ2-6; D is undetermined. There are 16 residues in the CDR3. Germline V gene data show CDR1 as MNHEY and CDR2 as SVGEGT. V was pared by 2 bases and J by 2 bases, with 10 bases between.